The next 18 T cell receptor beta chains were all read from a single sample in a study of T cell repertoires in cytomegalovirus infection. TCRdb used MiXCR to reprocess the reads, holding one entry per CDR3 protein. The sample lists around 530,000 distinct CDR3 sequences, about 15% occurring once. Sequencing input: CD8+ T cells from PBMCs. These receptors were taken from a human donor in good health (CMV status not recorded). Some clones in this sample may be carry-over from other donors' samples.

Many counts were recorded for this clonotype. The chain couples TRBV5-6 to TRBJ1-5, with D unresolved. Germline values: CDR1 SGHDT, CDR2 YYEEEE. V dropped 4 bases and J dropped 1 base, with 15 bases sitting between them. The CDR3 is made up of 16 amino acids. The CDR3 protein is CASSLAGAGSNQPQHF. The CDR3 DNA is TGTGCCAGCAGCCTGGCCGGAGCTGGGAGCAATCAGCCCCAGCATTTT.

A few counts support this clonotype. The genes are TRBV7-9 and TRBJ2-1; 11 bases fit TRBD2. The CDR3 is made up of 15 amino acids. V dropped 5 bases and J dropped 4; count of bases not matched to a gene: 4. Germline CDR1 and CDR2: SEHNR and FQNEAQ (reference sequence). CDR3 region: CASSPPSGRYNEQFF. The CDR3 DNA follows: TGTGCCAGCAGCCCCCCTAGCGGGAGGTACAATGAGCAGTTCTTC.

The chain carries TRBV18 and TRBJ2-7, with TRBD1 identical over 7 bases. V lost 8 bases to trimming and J lost 5 bases; unmatched junction nucleotides: 6. Germline V gene lookup returns CDR1 KGHSH and CDR2 LQKENI. CDR3 size: 12 residues. CDR3 in amino acids: CASEGQVDEQYF. CDR3 bases: TGTGCCAGCGAAGGACAGGTCGACGAGCAGTACTTC.

This clonotype appeared a few times. The genes are TRBV20-1 and TRBJ1-4; TRBD1 might be the D (6 bases). CDR1 is DFQATT and CDR2 is SNEGSKA in the germline V gene (reference sequence). This CDR3 comprises 16 residues. V lost 6 bases to trimming and J lost 1 base, with 18 bases between them. As DNA, the CDR3 is TGCAGTGCCAGTCTAGGGGGAGCGGGAACTAATGAAAAACTGTTTTTT. Protein product: CSASLGGAGTNEKLFF.

A note on this clonotype: This likely comes from a read error, as the CDR3 has no conserved phenylalanine or tryptophan at its end. The DNA for the CDR3 is TGTGCCAGTAGTATCCTAGCGGGAGAGTCCTACAATGAGCAGTTCTTA. Its protein product is CASSILAGESYNEQFL. J is TRBJ2-1 and V is TRBV19, with 10 bases lining up with TRBD2. After removal of 3 bases from V and 1 base from J, the junction contained 3 bases not matched to a gene. The germline V gene has CDR1 LNHDA and CDR2 SQIVND (reference sequence). This CDR3 has 16 residues.

The rearrangement links TRBV6-5 to TRBJ2-4, with D perhaps matching TRBD1 (6 bases). V lost 0 bases and J 0 bases, leaving 12 bases between the germline ends. CDR1 is MNHEY and CDR2 is SVGAGI in the germline V gene. The CDR3 runs to 17 residues. The CDR3 bases are TGTGCCAGCAGTTACTCGAGGGACAAAATAGCCAAAAACATTCAGTACTTC. It codes for CASSYSRDKIAKNIQYF.

The genes are TRBV28 and TRBJ2-1, with 10 bases lining up with TRBD2. This CDR3 region has 15 residues. Germline V gene data show CDR1 as MDHEN and CDR2 as SYDVKM. V trimming: 3 bases; J trimming: 6 bases; junction bases outside the gene matches: 5. The CDR3 loop is CASSFLSGRVNEQFF. Written as DNA, the CDR3 is TGTGCCAGCAGTTTCTTAAGCGGGAGGGTCAATGAGCAGTTCTTC.

This clonotype has more than one count but fewer than ten. The CDR3 DNA reads as TGCGCCAGCAGCGAACTGGGGGCGGGGGGGTATCCAGATACGCAGTATTTT. Its protein is CASSELGAGGYPDTQYF. This chain joins TRBV4-1 and TRBJ2-3, with 9 bases identical to TRBD2. Germline values: CDR1 MGHRA, CDR2 YSYEKL. The CDR3 is made up of 17 amino acids. Trimming cost V 5 bases and J 4 bases; bases outside gene matches: 13.

This clonotype was detected ten times or more. The rearrangement links TRBV9 to TRBJ1-6; D possibly corresponds to TRBD1 (6 bases). CDR3 length: 14 amino acids. V lost 2 bases, J lost 7 bases, and 10 bases lay in between. CDR1 and CDR2 from the germline V gene are SGDLS and YYNGEE. The CDR3 sequence is CASSVGGSNSPLHF. CDR3 nucleotides: TGTGCCAGCAGCGTGGGGGGCTCGAATTCACCCCTCCACTTT.

The rearrangement uses TRBV28 and TRBJ1-2; no reliable D call. V was trimmed by 2 bases and J by 4 bases, leaving 17 bases between them. This CDR3 is 16 amino acids long. CDR1 MDHEN and CDR2 SYDVKM come from the germline V gene. The DNA of the CDR3 is TGTGCCAGCAGTTTACAGCATTTCCCTCCAAGCTATGGCTACACCTTC. The encoded protein is CASSLQHFPPSYGYTF.

CDR3 nucleotides: TGTGCCAGCAGGGACAGGGTTAGCAATCAGCCCCAGCATTTT. Protein: CASRDRVSNQPQHF. The rearrangement links TRBV27 to TRBJ1-5; TRBD1 matches at 8 bases. Germline loops: CDR1 MNHEY, CDR2 SMNVEV (reference sequence). V was clipped by 6 bases and J by 0 bases; unmatched bases: 1. The CDR3 consists of 14 residues.

There are many counts of this clonotype. This chain links TRBV5-6 with TRBJ1-1; D unresolved. The CDR3 runs 14 residues. V gave up 0 bases and J gave up 0 bases, with 6 bases separating them. Germline assignment: CDR1 SGHDT and CDR2 YYEEEE. The CDR3 nucleotides are TGTGCCAGCAGCTTGGGATGGATGAACACTGAAGCTTTCTTT. Its protein is CASSLGWMNTEAFF.

This clonotype was seen a handful of times. This rearrangement joins TRBV9 to TRBJ1-6; 7 bases align to TRBD1. The CDR3 totals 15 residues. V lost 6 bases and J lost 5; bases outside the gene matches: 8. CDR1 and CDR2 from the germline V gene are SGDLS and YYNGEE. CDR3 nucleotides: TGTGCCAGCACCCGGACCGGGACAGATAATTCACCCCTCCACTTT. Encoded protein: CASTRTGTDNSPLHF.

The chain uses TRBV11-2 and TRBJ1-2, with 7 bases fitting TRBD1. J gave up 4 bases and V 2 bases, and 10 bases lay outside the gene matches. The length of the CDR3 is 16 residues. Germline-derived CDR1 and CDR2 are SGHAT and FQNNGV. The CDR3 nucleotides read TGTGCCAGCAGCTTAAGCCGGGACAGAGCGGTCTATGGCTACACCTTC. Protein sequence: CASSLSRDRAVYGYTF.

This clonotype occurred many times. The chain couples TRBV12-5 to TRBJ1-2, with TRBD1 identical over 9 bases. Trimming took 1 base from V and 9 from J; bases not matched to a gene: 6. This CDR3 spans 14 amino acids. From germline, CDR1 is LGHNT and CDR2 FRNRAP. Here the CDR3 DNA reads TGTGCTAGTGGTTTGGAAGAGACAGGGGGGAGCTACACCTTC. It is translated as CASGLEETGGSYTF.

This clonotype showed up just a few times. V and J are TRBV27 and TRBJ2-1; 13 bases match TRBD2. V lost 5 bases to trimming and J lost 0 bases; unmatched junction nucleotides: 7. The CDR3 consists of 18 residues. Germline V lookup: CDR1 MNHEY, CDR2 SMNVEV (reference sequence). Here the CDR3 DNA reads TGTGCCAGCAGTCCCGGGACTAGCGGGGCAAGCTCCTACAATGAGCAGTTCTTC. This encodes CASSPGTSGASSYNEQFF.

CDR3 protein: CASSLDGGRVYEQYF. The CDR3 DNA is TGCGCCAGCAGCTTGGATGGGGGAAGAGTATACGAGCAGTACTTC. V and J are TRBV5-1 and TRBJ2-7; TRBD1 or TRBD2 may be the D gene (5 bases each). The CDR3 is made up of 15 amino acids. The V end lost 0 bases, the J end lost 4 bases, and 14 bases lay between the germline ends. Germline values: CDR1 SGHRS, CDR2 YFSETQ.

The chain links TRBV25-1 to TRBJ2-7, with 7 nucleotides matching TRBD1. Per the germline V gene, CDR1 is MGHDK and CDR2 is SYGVNS. J gave up 4 bases and V 8 bases, and 11 bases lay outside the gene matches. The CDR3 consists of 14 residues. CDR3 sequence reads: CASAKRGQLYEQYF. The CDR3 DNA reads as TGTGCCAGCGCCAAAAGGGGACAGTTGTACGAGCAGTACTTC.